The text below deals with one T cell receptor beta chain. This entry is derived from a study of Ad26.COV2.S vaccination and SARS-CoV-2 variants. Overall study: Ad26.COV2.S arm of COV1001 included the donor. Intramuscular Ad26.COV2.S doses were given once or twice, 56 days apart.

The CDR3 has 17 residues. Germline CDR1 LNHNV, CDR2 YYDKDF (reference sequence). Trimming shortened V by 0 bases and J by 0 bases, and 14 bases separated the two germline ends. TCRdb's table, derived via immunoSEQ multiplex PCR, lists solely in-frame clones and lacks some. The table records roughly 320,000 clones, around 90% of them present only once. Treatment denoted: around 19 received Ad26.COV2.S at low or high dose, single or two shots; several received placebo; per-sample allocation not given. The samples were gathered on day 63 after the first injection of vaccine or placebo. The vaccine delivered Wuhan-strain SARS-CoV-2 spike through an Ad26 vector.

This clonotype was sampled from a person aged 18-65 years who received the Ad26.COV2.S COVID-19 vaccine or a placebo. Material: peripheral blood, obtained in a trial of Ad26.COV2.S vaccine versus placebo. This chain connects TRBV15 to TRBJ1-2; D is possibly TRBD1 (5 bases). CDR3 in DNA: TGTGCCACCAGCAGAGAAAAGATGCAGGGACCTAACTATGGCTACACCTTC. This codes for CATSREKMQGPNYGYTF.